This T cell receptor beta chain was sequenced during a study of shared clonotypes between healthy human individuals. Study in general: Each donor's CD4 naive and CD4 memory cells filled three plates apiece, CD8 naive two, and CD8 memory one. Regarding the study as a whole: Generation probability values for non-shared clonotypes were lower than those for clonotypes shared by all four donors. Among the subsets, naive ones generally showed larger estimated richness than memory ones.

This clone was detected once. Its antigen is undetermined. Germline lookup yields CDR1 MDHEN and CDR2 SYDVKM. After removal of 6 bases from V and 0 bases from J, the junction contained 10 bases not matched to a gene. This CDR3 has 17 amino acids. Generated by immunoSEQ multiplex PCR, the TCRdb table keeps only in-frame clones and is missing some. The table lists about 670,000 clones, 72% of them singletons, with roughly 1.8% in the top ten. Sequencing input: memory CD4+ T cells sorted from blood. Subset reported: CD45RA-negative fraction. The rearrangement links TRBV28 to TRBJ1-4, with 7 nucleotides matching TRBD1. The TCR originated in a woman under 40 in good health. The DNA of the CDR3 is TGTGCCAGCAGGCGACAGGGAGCCCTTGCAACTAATGAAAAACTGTTTTTT. It translates to CASRRQGALATNEKLFF.